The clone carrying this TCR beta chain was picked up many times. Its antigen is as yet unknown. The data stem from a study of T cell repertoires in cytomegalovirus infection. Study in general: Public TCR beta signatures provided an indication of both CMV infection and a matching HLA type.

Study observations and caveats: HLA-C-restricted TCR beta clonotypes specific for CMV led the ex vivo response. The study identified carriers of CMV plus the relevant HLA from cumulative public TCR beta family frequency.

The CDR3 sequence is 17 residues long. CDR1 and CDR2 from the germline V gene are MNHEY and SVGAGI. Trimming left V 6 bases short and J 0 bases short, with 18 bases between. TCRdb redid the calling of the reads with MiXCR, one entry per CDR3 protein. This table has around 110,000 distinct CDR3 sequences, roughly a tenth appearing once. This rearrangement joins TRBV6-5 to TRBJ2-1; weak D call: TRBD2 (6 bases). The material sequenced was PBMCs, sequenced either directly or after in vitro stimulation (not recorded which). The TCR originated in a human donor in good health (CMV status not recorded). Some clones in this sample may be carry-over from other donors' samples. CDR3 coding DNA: TGTGCCAGCAGGCCCCGTCGGGCGGGGAGCTCCTACAATGAGCAGTTCTTC. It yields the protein CASRPRRAGSSYNEQFF.